Below, one T cell receptor beta chain is given with its context. Antigen unknown. This entry belongs to a study of T-cell reconstitution after alpha-beta-depleted transplantation in children. TCRbeta library preparation incorporated unique molecular identifiers. TCRdb processed the PCR reads anew with MiXCR; each CDR3 protein has one entry. This sample has more than 400,000 distinct CDR3 sequences, with around two fifths found just once. V was clipped by 4 bases and J by 2 bases, with 9 bases between them. This CDR3 has 13 amino acids. Germline V lookup: CDR1 SGHAT, CDR2 FQNNGV. Study-wide results and caveats: Some patients owed their high day-60 TCRbeta diversity to surviving recipient T cells and thymic progenitors. It was reported that alpha-beta T cells came from several hundred expanded graft clones (about two months after transplant).

J is TRBJ2-7 and V is TRBV11-2; D is uncertain. This sequence originates from a girl aged 2 to 10 with aplastic anemia, due to receive a stem cell transplant. Source: PBMCs, taken before TCRalphabeta/CD19-depleted stem cell transplant. The CDR3 here is CASSSLLPYEQYF. The CDR3 coding sequence is TGTGCCAGCAGCTCCCTACTCCCCTACGAGCAGTACTTC.